These 32 T cell receptor beta chains came from one sample sequenced in a study of blood T cells in healthy people across ages. Sample-barcoded 5' priming and a J-beta primer mix drove a second PCR of roughly 6 to 12 cycles. MiXCR, applied by TCRdb to the 5' RACE reads, yields one record per CDR3 protein. The sample contains about 1.7 million distinct CDR3 sequences, 28% of which appear only once. Sequencing input: blood. The receptor set was obtained from a woman in her 30s in good health.

This clonotype occurred a few times. The CDR3: CASSLRPTEWGTEAFF. The CDR3 nucleotides read TGCGCCAGCAGCTTGAGGCCAACGGAGTGGGGCACTGAAGCTTTCTTT. The V gene is TRBV5-1, the J gene TRBJ1-1; D not certain. V was cut by 1 base and J by 4 bases, with 17 bases left in between. Looked up from germline, CDR1 is SGHRS and CDR2 is YFSETQ. The CDR3 is made up of 16 amino acids. Full variable domain (missing parts from reference TRBV5-1 and TRBJ1-1): KAGVTQTPRYLIKTRGQQVTLSCSPISGHRSVSWYQQTPGQGLQFLFEYFSETQRNKGNFPGRFSGRQFSNSRSEMNVSTLELGDSALYLCASSLRPTEWGTEAFFGQGTRLTVV.

The gene calls are TRBV11-2 and TRBJ1-1; no clear D gene. The CDR3 covers 14 residues. Trimming took off 2 bases at V and 5 bases at J, with 12 bases between the two ends. Germline CDR1 SGHAT, CDR2 FQNNGV. As DNA, the CDR3 is TGTGCCAGCAGCTTAAGTGGCGAGTTGACTGAAGCTTTCTTT. It encodes CASSLSGELTEAFF.

This clonotype was recorded a few times. The chain recombines TRBV24-1 with TRBJ2-5; 7 nucleotides agree with TRBD1. Germline CDR1 KGHDR, CDR2 SFDVKD. This CDR3 has 15 amino acids. J lost 2 bases, V lost 5 bases, and 7 bases had no gene match. CDR3 residues: CATSGGGEGQETQYF. The DNA for the CDR3 is TGTGCCACCAGTGGAGGGGGCGAGGGACAAGAGACCCAGTACTTC.

The chain carries TRBV6-6 and TRBJ2-1, with 10 bases identical to TRBD2. Trimming cost V 6 bases and J 9 bases; bases outside gene matches: 5. The length of the CDR3 is 13 residues. In germline, CDR1 is MNHNY, CDR2 SVGAGI (reference sequence). The DNA of the CDR3 is TGTGCCAGCAGCCGGACTAGCGGCAGTGAGCAGTTCTTC. Its protein is CASSRTSGSEQFF.

The chain carries TRBV12-3 or TRBV12-4 and TRBJ2-4, with 8 bases aligning to TRBD2. The DNA end is a closer match to TRBJ2-7, so the J assignment may be wrong. This CDR3 region has 15 residues. CDR3 in amino acids: CASSPGTRRGYEQYF. The CDR3 nucleotides read TGTGCCAGCAGTCCCGGGACTAGACGGGGCTACGAGCAGTACTTC.

A few counts support this clonotype. The chain is built from TRBV2 and TRBJ2-6; D not resolved. V was pared by 3 bases and J by 0 bases, with 6 bases between. Germline V gene lookup returns CDR1 SNHLY and CDR2 FYNNEI. This CDR3 region has 15 residues. DNA for the CDR3: TGTGCCAGCAGTGATGACTTCTCTGGGGCCAACGTCCTGACTTTC. Its protein is CASSDDFSGANVLTF.

At least ten counts were recorded for this clonotype. The V call is TRBV27, the J call TRBJ2-5; D possibly corresponds to TRBD1 (6 bases). The CDR3 loop spans 12 amino acids. CDR1 and CDR2 from the germline V gene are MNHEY and SMNVEV (reference sequence). Trimming cost V 5 bases and J 5 bases, with 9 bases left between them. Here the CDR3 DNA reads TGTGCCAGCAGTCAACAGGGCGAGACCCAGTACTTC. It yields the protein CASSQQGETQYF.

The chain uses TRBV3-1 and TRBJ2-4; tentatively, D is TRBD1 (6 bases). Germline V gene data show CDR1 as LGHDT and CDR2 as YNNKEL (reference sequence). Trimming shortened V by 1 base and J by 7 bases, and 14 bases separated the two germline ends. The CDR3 runs 15 residues. CDR3 residues: CASSQVQGLRNIQYF. CDR3 sequence (DNA): TGTGCCAGCAGCCAAGTTCAGGGGCTACGGAACATTCAGTACTTC.

V gene TRBV9 combines with J gene TRBJ2-7; tentatively, D is TRBD1 (5 bases). This CDR3 is 14 amino acids long. Germline V lookup: CDR1 SGDLS, CDR2 YYNGEE. V shed 3 bases and J shed 2 bases, with 12 bases lying between them. The CDR3 spells CASSAQDSPYEQYF. The CDR3 DNA reads TGTGCCAGCAGCGCCCAAGACAGCCCCTACGAGCAGTACTTC.

The genes are TRBV5-1 and TRBJ2-5, with D perhaps TRBD1 or TRBD2 (6 bases each). The J call may be in error: the DNA end matches TRBJ2-7 better. CDR3 length: 14 residues. Germline CDR1 reads SGHRS; CDR2 reads YFSETQ. CDR3 in amino acids: CASSLTSRGYEQYF. CDR3 nucleotide sequence: TGCGCCAGCAGCTTGACTAGCAGGGGCTACGAGCAGTACTTC.

In the case of this clonotype: The germline gene is not matched at one end of the junction; a read error may be the cause. The chain carries TRBV5-1 and TRBJ2-5, with D perhaps assigned TRBD1 or TRBD2 (6 bases each). CDR3 length: 16 residues. Germline assignment: CDR1 SGHRS and CDR2 YFSETQ. The CDR3 DNA reads as TGCGCCAGCAGCTTACCGACAGGAGGGCACCAAGATACCCAGTACTTC. This encodes CASSLPTGGHQDTQYF.

This clonotype was counted only a few times. The J gene is TRBJ2-1, the V gene TRBV7-2; D uncertain. The V and J ends lost 1 base and 15 bases respectively, with 1 base between them. This CDR3 is 8 amino acids long. CDR1 SGHTA and CDR2 FQGNSA come from the germline V gene. The CDR3 nucleotides read TGTGCCAGCAGCTTAGGGTTCTTC. Its translation is CASSLGFF.

V gene TRBV6-6 combines with J gene TRBJ1-4; no clear D. Germline lookup yields CDR1 MNHNY and CDR2 SVGAGI (reference sequence). CDR3 size: 13 residues. Trimming cost V 2 bases and J 5 bases, with 6 bases left between them. CDR3 sequence (DNA): TGTGCCAGCAGTTACAGGTGGAATGAAAAACTGTTTTTT. The encoded protein is CASSYRWNEKLFF.

Only one count was recorded for this clonotype. The J gene is TRBJ1-6, the V gene TRBV28, with D possibly TRBD1 on 5 matching bases. CDR3 length equals 17 residues. Per the germline V gene, CDR1 is MDHEN and CDR2 is SYDVKM. Trimming removed 3 bases at V and 6 bases at J, with 18 bases between. The CDR3, as DNA: TGTGCCAGCAGTTTGTATACGGCCATAGGGGTTAATTCACCCCTCCACTTT. Its protein product is CASSLYTAIGVNSPLHF. Complete variable domain (other parts from reference TRBV28 and TRBJ1-6): DVKVTQSSRYLVKRTGEKVFLECVQDMDHENMFWYRQDPGLGLRLIYFSYDVKMKEKGDIPEGYSVSREKKERFSLILESASTNQTSMYLCASSLYTAIGVNSPLHFGNGTRLTVT.

Only one count was recorded for this clonotype. The chain uses TRBV5-5 and TRBJ2-7, with 9 bases fitting TRBD2. In germline, CDR1 is SGHKS, CDR2 YYEKEE (reference sequence). V was clipped by 4 bases and J by 2 bases; unmatched bases: 10. This CDR3 contains 16 residues. The CDR3 loop is CASSKGTSGLTYEQYF. The CDR3 DNA reads as TGTGCCAGCAGCAAAGGAACTAGCGGGCTTACCTACGAGCAGTACTTC.

This clonotype was counted ten times or more. This chain links TRBV7-2 with TRBJ2-7; possible D gene TRBD2, 5 bases. Germline V lookup: CDR1 SGHTA, CDR2 FQGNSA. V gave up 0 bases and J gave up 5 bases, with 11 bases separating them. The CDR3 contains 14 residues. The CDR3 loop is CASSLAGVLDEQYF. The CDR3 DNA is TGTGCCAGCAGCTTAGCGGGAGTACTGGACGAGCAGTACTTC.

With respect to this clonotype: This may be a read error: a much more frequent sequence differs by one nucleotide. V and J are TRBV10-3 and TRBJ2-5, with D possibly matching TRBD2 (6 bases). The CDR3 contains 15 residues. Germline V gene sequence: CDR1 ENHRY, CDR2 SYGVKD. The germline V and J ends were trimmed by 2 bases and 11 bases, with 21 bases remaining between them. This CDR3 is CAISEVAESANEQYF. The CDR3 DNA reads as TGTGCCATCAGTGAGGTAGCGGAGTCTGCGAATGAGCAGTACTTC.

This clonotype was recorded many times. As DNA, the CDR3 is TGTGCCAGCAGTTTAACACGGCATAGCAATCAGCCCCAGCATTTT. It codes for CASSLTRHSNQPQHF. The chain employs TRBV28 and TRBJ1-5; no definite D call. This CDR3 region has 15 residues. Germline CDR1 and CDR2: MDHEN and SYDVKM. V was cut by 2 bases and J by 0 bases, with 8 bases left in between.

The rearrangement links TRBV7-9 to TRBJ1-1; D is possibly TRBD1 (6 bases). CDR3 length equals 13 residues. Germline CDR1 and CDR2: SEHNR and FQNEAQ (reference sequence). V was pared by 2 bases and J by 5 bases, with 9 bases between. The CDR3 sequence is CASSLNRETEAFF. The CDR3 bases are TGTGCCAGCAGCTTAAACAGGGAAACTGAAGCTTTCTTT. Full variable domain (remainder filled in from reference TRBV7-9 and TRBJ1-1): DTGVSQNPRHKITKRGQNVTFRCDPISEHNRLYWYRQTLGQGPEFLTYFQNEAQLEKSRLLSDRFSAERPKGSFSTLEIQRTEQGDSAMYLCASSLNRETEAFFGQGTRLTVV.

The rearrangement links TRBV19 to TRBJ1-1, with D uncertain. Per germline, CDR1 LNHDA and CDR2 SQIVND (reference sequence). The CDR3 runs 13 residues. Trimming took off 6 bases at V and 4 bases at J, with 12 bases between the two ends. CDR3 bases: TGTGCCAGTAGCGGTCCGGGAGTCACTGAAGCTTTCTTT. Encoded protein: CASSGPGVTEAFF.

The J gene is TRBJ2-5, the V gene TRBV2; a possible D gene is TRBD2 (5 bases). The V end was cut by 7 bases, the J end by 2 bases, with 14 bases between. Germline values: CDR1 SNHLY, CDR2 FYNNEI. There are 14 residues in the CDR3. CDR3 region: CASTRGQLQETQYF. In DNA form, the CDR3 reads TGTGCCAGCACCCGGGGTCAGCTTCAAGAGACCCAGTACTTC.

This clonotype was observed a handful of times. CDR3 region: CASSPRGDTDTQYF. DNA of the CDR3: TGTGCCAGCAGTCCGCGCGGGGACACAGATACGCAGTATTTT. The V and J genes are TRBV7-6 and TRBJ2-3; D is perhaps TRBD2 (6 bases). CDR3 length equals 14 residues. Trimming shortened V by 6 bases and J by 2 bases, and 12 bases separated the two germline ends. Looked up from germline, CDR1 is SGHVS and CDR2 is FNYEAQ.

Notes on this clonotype: Because it lacks the conserved phenylalanine or tryptophan at the end, this CDR3 is likely a read error. The chain employs TRBV28 and TRBJ1-2, with D tentatively TRBD1 (6 bases). CDR1 MDHEN and CDR2 SYDVKM come from the germline V gene. Between the trimmed V and J ends, which lost 7 bases and 4 bases, there was a span of 16 bases. The CDR3 spans 14 residues. CDR3 sequence: CASTLWGPSYGYTL. The CDR3 DNA sequence: TGTGCCAGCACCTTGTGGGGGCCGAGCTATGGCTACACCCTC.

About this clonotype itself: The junction and the germline gene differ at one end; a read error may be behind it. This chain joins TRBV7-6 and TRBJ2-2; TRBD1 matches at 10 bases. Germline CDR1 reads SGHVS; CDR2 reads FNYEAQ. This CDR3 spans 15 amino acids. CDR3 in amino acids: CASSLGTGGAGERFF. Here the CDR3 DNA reads TGTGCCAGCAGCTTAGGGACAGGGGGTGCCGGGGAGCGGTTTTTT.

The table lists this clonotype with many counts. V usage is TRBV28 and J usage is TRBJ2-1; possible D gene TRBD2, 6 bases. The CDR3 contains 16 residues. V was clipped by 4 bases and J by 3 bases, with 16 bases between them. The V gene's germline CDR1 is MDHEN and CDR2 SYDVKM. The CDR3 DNA follows: TGTGCCAGCAGTTCCACCGGGACTGAGGTCTACAATGAGCAGTTCTTC. As protein: CASSSTGTEVYNEQFF.

This chain uses TRBV5-1 with TRBJ2-1; possibly TRBD1 or TRBD2 for D (5 bases each). The CDR3 totals 18 residues. Germline lookup yields CDR1 SGHRS and CDR2 YFSETQ. The V end was cut by 1 base, the J end by 6 bases, with 23 bases between. In DNA form, the CDR3 reads TGCGCCAGCAGCTTGTTATCTTCTAGTGGTGGGGGATTCAATGAGCAGTTCTTC. Translation gives CASSLLSSSGGGFNEQFF.

Only a few counts were recorded for this clonotype. The V call is TRBV6-6, the J call TRBJ1-6; unclear D gene. This CDR3 spans 14 amino acids. The germline gives CDR1 MNHNY, CDR2 SVGAGI (reference sequence). Trimming removed 2 bases at V and 5 bases at J, with 7 bases between. CDR3 region: CASSYGRNNSPLHF. CDR3 coding DNA: TGTGCCAGCAGTTACGGCCGTAATAATTCACCCCTCCACTTT.

The V gene is TRBV7-2, the J gene TRBJ2-5; 7 bases line up with TRBD2. The trim removed 1 base at V and 1 base at J, leaving 6 bases unmatched. Per the germline V gene, CDR1 is SGHTA and CDR2 is FQGNSA. The length of the CDR3 is 16 residues. CDR3 sequence: CASSLGWGGAQETQYF. The CDR3 DNA follows: TGTGCCAGCAGCTTAGGATGGGGAGGGGCCCAAGAGACCCAGTACTTC.

This clonotype occurred a few times. The chain has TRBV5-5 and TRBJ1-4; no firm D call. Germline V gene lookup returns CDR1 SGHKS and CDR2 YYEKEE (reference sequence). Trimming removed 4 bases from V and 0 bases from J, with 10 bases in between. The CDR3 consists of 15 residues. CDR3: CASSPVGSTNEKLFF. CDR3 nucleotide sequence: TGTGCCAGCAGCCCCGTAGGGTCAACTAATGAAAAACTGTTTTTT.

This clonotype was observed at least ten times. V and J are TRBV20-1 and TRBJ1-2; a weak D match, TRBD1 (6 bases). Per germline, CDR1 DFQATT and CDR2 SNEGSKA (reference sequence). The CDR3 spans 12 residues. V gave up 1 base and J gave up 8 bases, with 11 bases separating them. CDR3 sequence reads: CSARGQGPGYTF. CDR3 DNA sequence: TGCAGTGCTAGAGGGCAGGGGCCCGGCTACACCTTC.

The rearrangement uses TRBV28 and TRBJ1-2; a weak D match, TRBD1 (5 bases). There are 15 residues in the CDR3. Between the trimmed V and J ends, which lost 6 bases and 4 bases, there was a span of 18 bases. Germline V gives CDR1 MDHEN, CDR2 SYDVKM. The CDR3 sequence is CASSSPGAASYGYTF. The CDR3 region has the DNA TGTGCCAGCAGCTCCCCCGGGGCGGCGAGCTATGGCTACACCTTC.

V usage is TRBV5-4 and J usage is TRBJ2-7, with 7 positions matching TRBD1. Germline assignment: CDR1 SGHNT and CDR2 YYREEE (reference sequence). Trimming removed 4 bases from V and 1 base from J; junction bases left unmatched: 5. CDR3 length: 14 amino acids. The CDR3: CASSRGQQSYEQYF. In nucleotides, the CDR3 is TGTGCCAGCAGCAGGGGACAGCAGTCCTACGAGCAGTACTTC. Full variable domain (outside the CDR3, taken from reference TRBV5-4 and TRBJ2-7): ETGVTQSPTHLIKTRGQQVTLRCSSQSGHNTVSWYQQALGQGPQFIFQYYREEENGRGNFPPRFSGLQFPNYSSELNVNALELDDSALYLCASSRGQQSYEQYFGPGTRLTVT.